This TCR beta chain was sequenced for a study of human T cells and chemical hapten exposure. This clonotype was seen at least ten times. Time point described: pre-sensitization, week 0. Stated treatment: therapeutic diphenylcyclopropenone sensitization with weekly scalp DPC. Total RNA was isolated from whole blood that had not been fractionated. TCRdb re-called the RACE reads through MiXCR, storing one row per CDR3 protein. The sample yields more than 50,000 distinct CDR3 sequences, about 7% seen once. CDR1 is LGHDT, CDR2 YNNKEL, per germline (reference sequence). V lost 0 bases and J lost 6, with 5 bases in between. The CDR3 runs 12 residues.

The receptor was isolated from a woman aged 25 to 39 with alopecia areata. Some clones in this sample may be carry-over from other donors' samples. Material: whole blood, obtained in connection with sensitization to the hapten diphenylcyclopropenone (DPC). V gene TRBV3-1 combines with J gene TRBJ2-5, with no clear D. This chain's CDR3 is CASSQEGKTQYF. The CDR3 nucleotides are TGTGCCAGCAGCCAAGAAGGGAAGACCCAGTACTTC.